The clone carrying this T cell receptor (beta chain) was seen only a few times. In the authors' methods: Using reference gene primer amplification, nucleated cell counts were estimated. Measured with immunoSEQ multiplex PCR; TCRdb has only the in-frame clones, and not every one. V, J and clone size were drawn from that table, and D and trimming were deduced from the DNA. The sample has 140,000 to 150,000 clones, about nine tenths seen once. The sample originates from a study of blood T cell repertoires in COVID-19. Overall study: Both acute and convalescent COVID-19 samples were obtained from the United States, Italy and Spain. PBMCs, B-cell-depleted T cells, or T cells were the source of the cDNA or gDNA that made up the material.

Losses at the gene ends were 4 bases for V and 4 bases for J; bases not matched to a gene: 19. The germline V gene encodes CDR1 SGHRS and CDR2 YFSETQ. The CDR3 is 18 amino acids. The receptor comes from a woman in her forties or fifties with acute or convalescent COVID-19. The chain carries TRBV5-1 and TRBJ1-2, with 7 nucleotides matching TRBD1. The sample was peripheral blood. The CDR3 protein is CASSVFSAGTAGGYGYTF. CDR3 sequence (DNA): TGCGCCAGCAGCGTGTTCAGCGCTGGGACGGCAGGGGGCTATGGCTACACCTTC.